This T cell receptor (beta chain) appears in the sequencing data of a study of blood T cell repertoires in COVID-19. Assay used: immunoSEQ multiplex PCR; TCRdb lists only in-frame clones, some missing. In the table there are approximately 250,000 clones, around 89% of which are singletons. The germline V gene has CDR1 GTSNPN and CDR2 SVGIG (reference sequence). The CDR3 extends over 13 amino acids. The V end lost 3 bases, the J end lost 4 bases, and 10 bases lay between the germline ends. Sequenced sample: PBMCs or T cells enriched from blood (not recorded which). The gene calls are TRBV30 and TRBJ1-5; D is perhaps TRBD1 (5 bases). The source of this sequence is a woman aged 40 to 55 with acute COVID-19. The CDR3 region is CAWSQGPNQPQHF. The CDR3 region has the DNA TGTGCCTGGAGCCAGGGTCCTAATCAGCCCCAGCATTTT. The whole variable domain, remainder taken from reference TRBV30 and TRBJ1-5, is SQTIHQWPATLVQPVGSPLSLECTVEGTSNPNLYWYRQAAGRGLQLLFYSVGIGQISSEVPQNLSASRPQDRQFILSSKKLLLSDSGFYLCAWSQGPNQPQHFGDGTRLSIL.